Only a few counts were recorded for the clone carrying this TCR beta chain. The sample comes from a study of cytomegalovirus exposure and HLA in healthy donors. J lost 2 bases, V lost 0 bases, and 2 bases had no gene match. The CDR3 runs to 16 residues. Germline CDR1 reads SGHRS; CDR2 reads YFSETQ. The PCR used 60 Vbeta and 13 Jbeta primers. Some clones are missing from TCRdb's copy, which holds only in-frame ones; the method was immunoSEQ multiplex PCR. The sample carries more than 100,000 clones, about 73% recorded once. The sequenced sample was PBMCs. The clonotype comes from a woman in her thirties or forties in good health and CMV-seropositive. The rearrangement uses TRBV5-1 and TRBJ2-2, with TRBD2 matching over 9 bases. The CDR3 here is CASSLELAGNTGELFF. The CDR3 DNA is TGCGCCAGCAGCTTGGAACTAGCGGGTAACACCGGGGAGCTGTTTTTT. Based on the CDR3 plus reference TRBV5-1 and TRBJ2-2, the full variable domain is KAGVTQTPRYLIKTRGQQVTLSCSPISGHRSVSWYQQTPGQGLQFLFEYFSETQRNKGNFPGRFSGRQFSNSRSEMNVSTLELGDSALYLCASSLELAGNTGELFFGEGSRLTVL.